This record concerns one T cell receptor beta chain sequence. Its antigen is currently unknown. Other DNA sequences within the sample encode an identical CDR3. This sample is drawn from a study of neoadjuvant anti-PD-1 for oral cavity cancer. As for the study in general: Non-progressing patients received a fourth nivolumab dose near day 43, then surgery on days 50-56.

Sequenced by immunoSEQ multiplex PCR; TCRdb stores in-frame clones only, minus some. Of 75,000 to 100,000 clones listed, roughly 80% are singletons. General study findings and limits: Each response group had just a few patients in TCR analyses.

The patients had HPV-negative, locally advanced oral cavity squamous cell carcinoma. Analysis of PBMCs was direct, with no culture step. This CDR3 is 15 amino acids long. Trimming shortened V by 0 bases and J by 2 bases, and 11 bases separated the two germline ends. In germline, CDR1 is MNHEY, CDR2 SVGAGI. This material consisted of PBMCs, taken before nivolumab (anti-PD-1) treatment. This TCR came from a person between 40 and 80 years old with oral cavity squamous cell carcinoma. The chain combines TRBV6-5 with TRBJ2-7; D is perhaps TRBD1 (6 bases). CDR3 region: CASSYSGEGAYEQYF. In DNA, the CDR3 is TGTGCCAGCAGTTACTCGGGCGAGGGGGCCTACGAGCAGTACTTC.